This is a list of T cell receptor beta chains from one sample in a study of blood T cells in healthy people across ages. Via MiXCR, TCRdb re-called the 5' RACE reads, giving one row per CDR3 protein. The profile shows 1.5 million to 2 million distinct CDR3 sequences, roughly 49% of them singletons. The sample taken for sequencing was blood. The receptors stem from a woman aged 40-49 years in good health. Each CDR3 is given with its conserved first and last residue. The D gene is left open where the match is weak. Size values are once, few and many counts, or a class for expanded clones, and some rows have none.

DNA: TGTGCCAGCGCTGGGGGGGGAGCCTACGAGCAGTACTTC; CDR3: CASAGGGAYEQYF; size: -; D: TRBD2; V: TRBV2; J: TRBJ2-7
DNA: TGCAGTGCTATCGGGCCGGGGTACAATGAGCAGTTCTTC; CDR3: CSAIGPGYNEQFF; size: -; D: -; V: TRBV20-1; J: TRBJ2-1
DNA: TGTGCCAGCAGTGAATCAGGGGCCTACGAGCAGTACTTC; CDR3: CASSESGAYEQYF; size: -; D: -; V: TRBV2; J: TRBJ2-7
DNA: TGCAGCGCCCTTGGAGGGGACCTAGAAGGCTACACCTTC; CDR3: CSALGGDLEGYTF; size: -; D: -; V: TRBV29-1; J: TRBJ1-2
DNA: TGTGCCGGCAGGGGAGACATTCAGTACTTC; CDR3: CAGRGDIQYF; size: -; D: -; V: TRBV24-1; J: TRBJ2-4
DNA: TGTGCCACCTCAGGCCCCTTACAAAACATTCAGTACTTC; CDR3: CATSGPLQNIQYF; size: -; D: -; V: TRBV12-3/TRBV12-4; J: TRBJ2-4
DNA: TGTGCCAGCAGCGGAGGGTCCGCCCAAACCTACGAGCAGTACTTC; CDR3: CASSGGSAQTYEQYF; size: few; D: -; V: TRBV13; J: TRBJ2-7
DNA: TGCAGTCTCCGCCCAAACCAAGATACGCAGTATTTT; CDR3: CSLRPNQDTQYF; size: many; D: -; V: TRBV29-1; J: TRBJ2-3
DNA: TGCGCCAGCAGCCAGTTTTTTATGGATCGACTCGAAGATACGCAGTATTTT; CDR3: CASSQFFMDRLEDTQYF; size: -; D: -; V: TRBV4-1; J: TRBJ2-3
DNA: TGTGCCAGCAGCCTTCCGACGGAGACGTGGTATGGCTACACCTTC; CDR3: CASSLPTETWYGYTF; size: few; D: -; V: TRBV4-2; J: TRBJ1-2
DNA: TGTGCCAGCAGCGAAAAGGGACAGCCCCAAGAGACCCAGTACTTC; CDR3: CASSEKGQPQETQYF; size: -; D: TRBD1; V: TRBV9; J: TRBJ2-5
DNA: TGTGCCACCAGCAGCCAAGCGAGCTACACCTTC; CDR3: CATSSQASYTF; size: few; D: -; V: TRBV15; J: TRBJ1-2
DNA: TGTGCCAGCAGCCAAGATAGGGTATGGGGGGCCTACAATGAGCAGTTCTTC; CDR3: CASSQDRVWGAYNEQFF; size: few; D: -; V: TRBV3-1; J: TRBJ2-1
DNA: TGCAGTGCTAATGACCCGGGACTAGCGGGGGGGCCGGATGAGCAGTTCTTC; CDR3: CSANDPGLAGGPDEQFF; size: -; D: TRBD2; V: TRBV20-1; J: TRBJ2-1
DNA: TGTGCCACCAGCAGAGAGCAGGGGCCCAACTATGGCTACACCTTC; CDR3: CATSREQGPNYGYTF; size: few; D: -; V: TRBV15; J: TRBJ1-2
DNA: TGCAGTGCTAGAGTCTACGTGTTTGACGATGAGCAGTTCTTC; CDR3: CSARVYVFDDEQFF; size: -; D: -; V: TRBV20-1; J: TRBJ2-1
DNA: TGCAGCGGCGGGGGGCCCCACTACGAGCAGTACTTC; CDR3: CSGGGPHYEQYF; size: few; D: TRBD2; V: TRBV20-1; J: TRBJ2-7
DNA: TGTGCCAGCAGTTTACGTGGGACAGTCCACGAGCAGTACTTC; CDR3: CASSLRGTVHEQYF; size: -; D: TRBD1; V: TRBV27; J: TRBJ2-7
DNA: TGTGCCAGCAGTTACATGGGACAGAGGGGGGAGACCCAGTACTTC; CDR3: CASSYMGQRGETQYF; size: -; D: TRBD1; V: TRBV6-6; J: TRBJ2-5
DNA: TGTGCCAGCAGCTTCTGGGGGCAAGAGACCCAGTACTTC; CDR3: CASSFWGQETQYF; size: -; D: -; V: TRBV7-2; J: TRBJ2-5
DNA: TGTGCCAGCAGCTTAAACAGGGCGGGGACTGAAGCTTTCTTT; CDR3: CASSLNRAGTEAFF; size: -; D: -; V: TRBV7-8; J: TRBJ1-1
DNA: TGTGCCAGCAGCTTGGACTGGACAGTTCAAGAGACCCAGTACTTC; CDR3: CASSLDWTVQETQYF; size: few; D: -; V: TRBV5-5; J: TRBJ2-5
DNA: TGTGCCAGCAGTCCCCGCGGGGACATCTCCTACGAGCAGTACTTC; CDR3: CASSPRGDISYEQYF; size: few; D: -; V: TRBV27; J: TRBJ2-7
DNA: TGTGCCAGCAGCGGACGACAGGGGCGCACAGATACGCAGTATTTT; CDR3: CASSGRQGRTDTQYF; size: -; D: TRBD1; V: TRBV7-2; J: TRBJ2-3
DNA: TGCGCCAGCAGTGAGAAGGGGTTAACCTACGAGCAGTACTTC; CDR3: CASSEKGLTYEQYF; size: -; D: -; V: TRBV10-2; J: TRBJ2-7
DNA: TGTGCCAGCAGCCGAGCAGGGGTCGGCAATCAGCCCCAGCATTTT; CDR3: CASSRAGVGNQPQHF; size: -; D: -; V: TRBV7-2; J: TRBJ1-5
DNA: TGTGCCAGCAGCCTCCAGGGCTACACCTTC; CDR3: CASSLQGYTF; size: -; D: -; V: TRBV27; J: TRBJ1-2
DNA: TGTGCCACCAGTCGGAGTATCTCCTACAATGAACAGTACTTC; CDR3: CATSRSISYNEQYF; size: once; D: -; V: TRBV24-1; J: TRBJ2-5
DNA: TGTGCCAGCAGCGTAGGGGCTAGCGGGGGGGCGGGAGAGCAGTTCTTC; CDR3: CASSVGASGGAGEQFF; size: -; D: TRBD2; V: TRBV9; J: TRBJ2-1
DNA: TGCAGTGCTAGATTACAGGGACGATCTGGGGCCAACGTCCTGACTTTC; CDR3: CSARLQGRSGANVLTF; size: -; D: -; V: TRBV20-1; J: TRBJ2-6
DNA: TGTGCCAGCAGCTCAGATTTGGGGACCCAGTACTTC; CDR3: CASSSDLGTQYF; size: many; D: -; V: TRBV28; J: TRBJ2-5
DNA: TGTGCCAGCAGCTTGGGGGAGATAGATACGCAGTATTTT; CDR3: CASSLGEIDTQYF; size: few; D: -; V: TRBV5-4; J: TRBJ2-3
DNA: TGCGCCAGCAGCCAACCGATTACCAATGAGCAGTTCTTC; CDR3: CASSQPITNEQFF; size: -; D: -; V: TRBV4-3; J: TRBJ2-1
DNA: TGTGCCATCAGGAAGGCGGACGAAGAGACCCAGTACTTC; CDR3: CAIRKADEETQYF; size: -; D: -; V: TRBV10-3; J: TRBJ2-5
DNA: TGTGCCAGCAGTTACGGATCCCCCGGGGCCGAGCAGTACTTC; CDR3: CASSYGSPGAEQYF; size: once; D: -; V: TRBV6-2/TRBV6-3; J: TRBJ2-7
DNA: TGCAGTGCTAGGGGATCCCAGGGTGGCCCCTATGGCTACACCTTC; CDR3: CSARGSQGGPYGYTF; size: -; D: -; V: TRBV20-1; J: TRBJ1-2
DNA: TGCAGTGCTAGAGAAGTAGGGACACGAGGACGAGGAGATACGCAGTATTTT; CDR3: CSAREVGTRGRGDTQYF; size: -; D: -; V: TRBV20-1; J: TRBJ2-3